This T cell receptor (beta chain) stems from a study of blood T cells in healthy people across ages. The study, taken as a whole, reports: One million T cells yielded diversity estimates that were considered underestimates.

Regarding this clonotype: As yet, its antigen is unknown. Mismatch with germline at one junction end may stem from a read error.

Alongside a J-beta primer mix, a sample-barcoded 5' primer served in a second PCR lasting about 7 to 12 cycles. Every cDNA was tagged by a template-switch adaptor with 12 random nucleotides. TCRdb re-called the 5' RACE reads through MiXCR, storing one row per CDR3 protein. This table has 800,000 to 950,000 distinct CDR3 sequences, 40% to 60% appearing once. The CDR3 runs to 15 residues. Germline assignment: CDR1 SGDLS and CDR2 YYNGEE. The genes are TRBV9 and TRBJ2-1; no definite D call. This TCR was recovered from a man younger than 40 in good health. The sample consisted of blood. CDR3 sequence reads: CASNVAHNGPNEQFF. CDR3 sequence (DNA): TGTGCCAGCAACGTAGCCCATAACGGGCCCAATGAGCAGTTCTTC. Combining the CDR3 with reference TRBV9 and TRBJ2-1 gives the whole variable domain DSGVTQTPKHLITATGQRVTLRCSPRSGDLSVYWYQQSLDQGLQFLIQYYNGEERAKGNILERFSAQQFPDLHSELNLSSLELGDSALYFCASNVAHNGPNEQFFGPGTRLTVL.